The rows below give T cell receptor beta chains drawn from one sample of a study of T cell repertoires in cytomegalovirus infection. TCRdb re-called the reads with MiXCR, one entry per CDR3 protein. The sample lists around 740,000 distinct CDR3 sequences, about 40% occurring once. Material for sequencing was PBMCs. All receptors come from a human donor in good health (CMV status not recorded). Some clones in this sample may be carry-over from other donors' samples. Both conserved end residues are part of each CDR3. Fields, in order: V gene, D gene, J gene, clone size, CDR3 protein, CDR3 DNA. The D gene is left open where the match is weak. Expanded clones are given a class, and other clones once, few, many or no size at all.

>TRBV10-3|TRBD2|TRBJ2-1|NA
CAISETGLADSSYNEQFF
TGTGCCATCAGTGAAACAGGACTAGCGGACAGCTCCTACAATGAGCAGTTCTTC
>TRBV2|NA|TRBJ2-1|NA
CATGRNTNEQFF
TGTGCCACCGGACGGAACACCAATGAGCAGTTCTTC
>TRBV7-6|TRBD2|TRBJ2-7|many
CASSLRLAGGEQYF
TGTGCCAGCAGCCTGCGTCTAGCGGGGGGCGAGCAGTACTTC
>TRBV28|NA|TRBJ2-1|few
CALGGGRRASYNEQFF
TGTGCCTTAGGGGGCGGGAGGAGGGCATCCTACAATGAGCAGTTCTTC
>TRBV20-1|TRBD2|TRBJ2-7|few
CSARTSGSNEQYF
TGCAGTGCTAGGACTAGCGGGAGCAACGAGCAGTACTTC
>TRBV9|TRBD1|TRBJ1-1|NA
CASSVGGTGGSADAFF
TGTGCCAGCAGCGTAGGGGGGACAGGGGGGTCGGCTGACGCTTTCTTT
>TRBV7-9|TRBD1|TRBJ1-5|NA
CASSRDRPDQPQHF
TGTGCCAGCAGCCGGGACAGGCCGGATCAGCCCCAGCATTTT
>TRBV4-1|NA|TRBJ1-6|NA
CASSQDTPLINSPLHF
TGCGCCAGCAGCCAAGATACCCCCCTGATTAATTCACCCCTCCACTTT
>TRBV19|NA|TRBJ1-5|NA
CASSIDWLQPQHF
TGTGCCAGTAGTATAGACTGGCTTCAGCCCCAGCATTTT
>TRBV5-6|TRBD2|TRBJ2-1|few
CASSLVLADNEQFF
TGTGCCAGCAGCTTGGTACTAGCGGACAATGAGCAGTTCTTC
>TRBV28|TRBD1|TRBJ2-7|NA
CASSPAGQVKDYEQYF
TGTGCCAGCAGCCCTGCCGGACAGGTTAAGGACTACGAGCAGTACTTC
>TRBV19|NA|TRBJ1-4|few
CASSIDRAVRHEKLFF
TGTGCCAGTAGTATAGATAGGGCGGTTCGGCATGAAAAACTGTTTTTT
>TRBV7-8|NA|TRBJ1-6|NA
CASSPDGNSPLHF
TGTGCCAGCAGCCCCGACGGCAATTCACCCCTCCACTTT
>TRBV7-2|NA|TRBJ2-1|many
CASSLSARAHNEQFF
TGTGCCAGCAGCTTATCAGCCAGGGCCCACAATGAGCAGTTCTTC
>TRBV19|TRBD2|TRBJ2-1|NA
CASSIGPGLAGVDEQFF
TGTGCCAGTAGTATAGGGCCGGGACTAGCGGGAGTCGATGAGCAGTTCTTC
>TRBV29-1|NA|TRBJ1-2|NA
CSAPMLGYGYTF
TGCAGCGCTCCGATGTTGGGCTATGGCTACACCTTC
>TRBV12-3/TRBV12-4|NA|TRBJ1-5|NA
CASTEDTYQPQHF
TGTGCCAGCACGGAAGATACGTATCAGCCCCAGCATTTT
>TRBV7-9|NA|TRBJ1-4|NA
CASSLGPTTNEKLLF
TGTGCCAGCAGCTTAGGGCCGACAACTAATGAAAAACTGTTGTTT
>TRBV11-3|TRBD1|TRBJ2-2|many
CASSSWTGGNTGELFF
TGTGCCAGCAGCTCCTGGACAGGGGGTAACACCGGGGAGCTGTTTTTT
>TRBV12-3/TRBV12-4|NA|TRBJ1-1|few
CASSFGRNFNPEAFF
TGTGCCAGCAGTTTCGGCAGGAACTTCAATCCTGAAGCTTTCTTT
>TRBV11-2|NA|TRBJ1-6|few
CASSPGPRPQDSPLHF
TGTGCCAGCAGCCCCGGGCCCCGGCCGCAAGATTCACCCCTCCACTTT
>TRBV27|NA|TRBJ2-3|few
CASSFRAGRSTDTQYF
TGTGCCAGCAGTTTTCGAGCGGGCCGTAGCACAGATACGCAGTATTTT
>TRBV2|NA|TRBJ2-5|NA
CASSIAGKEETQYF
TGTGCCAGCAGTATCGCAGGGAAAGAAGAGACCCAGTACTTC
>TRBV20-1|NA|TRBJ1-2|many
CSAPETGREYYGYTF
TGCAGTGCTCCAGAGACGGGTCGGGAGTACTATGGCTACACCTTC
>TRBV28|TRBD2|TRBJ2-7|NA
CASSLWGGNEQYF
TGTGCCAGCAGTTTATGGGGGGGGAACGAGCAGTACTTC
>TRBV12-3/TRBV12-4|NA|TRBJ2-7|NA
CASSPPGRKSSYEQYF
TGTGCCAGCAGCCCCCCTGGCCGTAAGAGCTCCTACGAGCAGTACTTC
>TRBV20-1|NA|TRBJ2-7|NA
CSARDRTGTELIEQYF
TGCAGTGCTAGAGACCGGACCGGGACGGAGCTAATCGAGCAGTACTTC
>TRBV23-1|TRBD2|TRBJ2-7|few
CASSQSEPIGEGYEQYF
TGCGCCAGCAGTCAATCAGAGCCCATAGGGGAGGGCTACGAGCAGTACTTC
>TRBV7-7|NA|TRBJ2-5|many
CASSTGVQETQYF
TGTGCCAGCAGTACCGGGGTTCAAGAGACCCAGTACTTC
>TRBV27|TRBD1|TRBJ1-6|many
CASSPRTGYNSPLHF
TGTGCCAGCAGCCCAAGGACAGGCTATAATTCACCCCTCCACTTT
>TRBV28|TRBD1|TRBJ2-1|NA
CASSLPGGAYNEQFF
TGTGCCAGCAGTCTCCCAGGGGGAGCATACAATGAGCAGTTCTTC
>TRBV3-1|NA|TRBJ2-7|NA
CASSQDSRTYEQYF
TGTGCCAGCAGCCAAGACTCACGAACCTACGAGCAGTACTTC
>TRBV28|TRBD1|TRBJ2-7|NA
CASSYTGGFYEQYF
TGTGCCAGCAGTTACACAGGGGGGTTCTACGAGCAGTACTTC
>TRBV19|NA|TRBJ1-6|NA
CASSLRSMESSSSYNSPLHF
TGTGCCAGTAGTCTGCGGTCCATGGAGTCGTCAAGCTCCTATAATTCACCCCTCCACTTT
>TRBV12-5|NA|TRBJ2-2|once
CASGRGSTGELFF
TGTGCTAGTGGTAGGGGGAGCACCGGGGAGCTGTTTTTT
>TRBV7-8|NA|TRBJ2-3|few
CASSLAAVWGTDTQYF
TGTGCCAGCAGCTTAGCGGCGGTGTGGGGCACAGATACGCAGTATTTT
>TRBV12-3/TRBV12-4|NA|TRBJ2-2|NA
CASSFWEGTGELFF
TGTGCCAGCAGTTTCTGGGAAGGTACCGGGGAGCTGTTTTTT
>TRBV7-9|TRBD1|TRBJ2-1|NA
CASSLGRGDRGLSYNEQFF
TGTGCCAGCAGCTTAGGAAGAGGAGACAGGGGCCTCTCCTACAATGAGCAGTTCTTC
>TRBV29-1|NA|TRBJ1-1|NA
CSVARANTEAFF
TGCAGCGTGGCCAGGGCGAACACTGAAGCTTTCTTT
>TRBV6-1|TRBD1|TRBJ2-5|NA
CASSEPRQGVIETQYF
TGTGCCAGCAGTGAACCCCGACAGGGAGTTATAGAGACCCAGTACTTC
>TRBV28|NA|TRBJ2-4|NA
CASSSPRDGDILDIQYF
TGTGCCAGCAGTTCTCCCCGGGACGGCGACATTTTGGACATTCAGTACTTC
>TRBV25-1|TRBD1|TRBJ1-2|NA
CASSARQGRANGYTF
TGTGCCAGCAGTGCACGACAGGGGCGGGCCAATGGCTACACCTTC
>TRBV6-2/TRBV6-3|NA|TRBJ1-2|many
CASRTGRDTSGYTF
TGTGCCAGCAGAACCGGACGAGACACAAGTGGCTACACCTTC
>TRBV7-8|NA|TRBJ2-5|many
CASSLEFRVETQYF
TGTGCCAGCAGCTTAGAATTCCGGGTCGAGACCCAGTACTTC
>TRBV29-1|NA|TRBJ1-1|NA
CSVEELGTEAFF
TGCAGCGTTGAAGAACTGGGGACTGAAGCTTTCTTT
>TRBV12-3/TRBV12-4|NA|TRBJ1-5|NA
CASSPGTGYKHF
TGTGCCAGCAGTCCAGGGACCGGCTACAAGCATTTT
>TRBV7-9|TRBD1|TRBJ1-4|NA
CASIFRQGENEKLFF
TGTGCCAGCATCTTTAGACAGGGCGAGAATGAAAAACTGTTTTTT